This TCR beta chain was observed in a study of identical twins. This clonotype was picked up a small number of times. The germline V and J ends were trimmed by 3 bases and 4 bases, with 13 bases remaining between them. Germline V gene data show CDR1 as DFQATT and CDR2 as SNEGSKA (reference sequence). The CDR3 loop spans 14 amino acids. TCRdb re-called the 5' RACE reads with MiXCR, one entry per CDR3 protein. The sample consists of fewer than 800,000 distinct CDR3 sequences, roughly 7.1% of them appearing once. These sequences were also reported in another study, on yellow fever vaccine responses in identical twins.

The chain links TRBV20-1 to TRBJ2-1; D is possibly TRBD1 (5 bases). This clonotype was sampled from a young woman in good health. Sequencing used PBMCs. CDR3 sequence (DNA): TGCAGTGCTAGCAGGGTAGCAAGATACAATGAGCAGTTCTTC. The encoded protein is CSASRVARYNEQFF.